Each of the 3 T cell receptor beta chains below was sequenced from the same sample in a study of T cells in Graves' hyperthyroidism and ophthalmopathy. Researchers took RNA transcripts and amplified the TCR beta CDR3 regions from them. Carried out on the TCR CDR3, a first-round RT-PCR used the HTBI primer set. Each CDR3 protein gets one entry after TCRdb re-called the multiplex PCR reads with MiXCR. The profile shows approximately 220,000 distinct CDR3 sequences, 15% to 20% of them singletons. Sequenced material: blood. These receptors were obtained from a man aged 40-49 years with Graves' hyperthyroidism.

The gene calls are TRBV4-3 and TRBJ1-6; D gene unclear. The CDR3 is 15 residues long. Germline lookup yields CDR1 LGHNA and CDR2 YSLEER. The V and J ends lost 0 bases and 1 base respectively, with 4 bases between them. The CDR3 bases are TGCGCCAGCAGCCAAGATCGTTCCTATAATTCACCCCTCCACTTT. Its protein is CASSQDRSYNSPLHF.

This clonotype was seen repeatedly, ten times or more. V and J are TRBV5-6 and TRBJ2-7; possibly TRBD1 for D (7 bases). The V end lost 4 bases, the J end lost 1 base, and 30 bases lay between the germline ends. The germline CDR1 and CDR2 sequences are SGHDT and YYEEEE. This CDR3 spans 20 amino acids. The CDR3 DNA reads TGTGCCAGCAGCACCATTGGAGGGGGCGCGGGACGGGGAGCTTCCTACGAGCAGTACTTC. The encoded protein is CASSTIGGGAGRGASYEQYF.

There are many counts of this clonotype. CDR3: CSARGGGGWRTEAFF. CDR3 DNA: TGCAGTGCTAGAGGAGGAGGGGGCTGGAGAACTGAAGCTTTCTTT. This chain uses TRBV20-1 with TRBJ1-1; 7 bases are shared with TRBD1. The V and J ends lost 1 base and 5 bases, in that order; junction bases with no gene match: 10. Germline V gives CDR1 DFQATT, CDR2 SNEGSKA (reference sequence). This CDR3 is 15 amino acids long.